Detailed here is one T cell receptor beta chain. No antigen is known for it. The data stem from a study of T-cell reconstitution after alpha-beta-depleted transplantation in children. The CDR3 has 16 amino acids. General study results and limits: Roughly two months post-transplant, alpha-beta T cells reportedly originated from several hundred graft clones that had expanded. T cells produced anew were the main source of T-cell counts and diversity one year after transplant. Surviving recipient T cells and thymic progenitors produced the high day-60 TCRbeta diversity seen in some patients.

Preparation of the TCRbeta library was carried out with unique molecular identifiers. From the PCR reads, TCRdb called clonotypes with MiXCR, one entry per CDR3 protein. This table has some 290,000 distinct CDR3 sequences, 23% appearing once. The specimen was PBMCs, mostly from graft donor cells, collected 180 days after TCRalphabeta/CD19-depleted stem cell transplant. The chain has TRBV21-1 and TRBJ2-7. TRBV21-1 is shown as a pseudogene. This sequence originates from a male patient aged 10 to 17 who had a stem cell transplant for acute lymphoblastic leukemia, so the T cells may come from the graft donor. The CDR3, as DNA: TGTGCCAGCAGCAATAGGCCGGACCGAGAGGTGGGGGAGCAGTACTTC. Amino acid sequence: CASSNRPDREVGEQYF.